This T cell receptor (beta chain) was captured in a study of CD8 T cells in Susac syndrome (dated by TCRdb to between 2018 and 2020). With respect to the entire study: The study used repertoire sequencing to test whether antigen drove CD8+ T cell activation and differentiation in Susac syndrome.

Details on this clonotype: What this receptor recognizes is not known. Base qualities are not at hand, and no much larger clone is one base apart.

The CDR3 covers 14 residues, taking in both the cysteine and the phenylalanine. The only DNA kept is the CDR3, 42 bases in frame from the first base. CDR1 LNHDA and CDR2 SQIVND are derived from the germline V gene (reference sequence). V has 7 bases trimmed and J has 1 base trimmed; junction bases matching no gene number 5. Summary of the overall study and its limitations: The number of individuals in the TCR sequencing and HLA analysis was acknowledged as relatively small.

RNA was extracted using the RNeasy kit, and roughly 0.5 to 1 microgram was reverse transcribed with random hexamers. TCR beta CDR3 regions were amplified with the immunoSEQ multiplex PCR assay covering 54 Vbeta and 13 Jbeta segments. To correct PCR amplification bias, a synthetic template baseline was used for both primer optimization and computational correction. Regarding the original processing steps: Reads were annotated to V, D and J genes according to IMGT and were analyzed with immunoSEQ Analyzer, with only productive sequences retained. Clonality was calculated as one minus the Shannon entropy normalized by log2 of the number of productive unique sequences. Public and private clones were assessed among the 100 most prevalent clones of each patient and control. Clones were defined as Susac-specific when absent from the healthy and MS cohorts, from approximately 1,100 published viral clones and from other ImmuneACCESS disease sequences. Using fastp trimming at Q25 and MiXCR clonotype assembly, TCRdb reanalyzed the public sequencing data and kept in-frame beta chains. Under each unique CDR3 protein, matching rows form one entry showing the most common genes and DNA. TCRdb, not the authors, supplied the V and J calls. The sample includes approximately 150,000 distinct CDR3 sequences, with about 94% observed a single time. In total, the top ten clones hold roughly 0.13% of the sample.

Peripheral blood CD8+ and CD4+ T cells from healthy donors, Susac syndrome patients and multiple sclerosis patients were profiled by high-throughput TCR beta sequencing. Healthy donors were included as age- and sex-matched controls. Bulk CD8+ and CD4+ T cells were purified by magnetic negative isolation, while CD8+ TEMRA cells were enriched using FACS. Blood was drawn into EDTA tubes, processed within 24 hours, and PBMCs were isolated by density gradient centrifugation. PBMCs intended for TCR sequencing were cryopreserved in liquid nitrogen and thawed later in a water bath at 37 degrees C. A purity of at least 90% was achieved for sorted or isolated CD4+, CD8+ and CD8+ TEMRA cells.

Sequencing was performed on CD4+ T cells from PBMCs. The V and J genes are TRBV19 and TRBJ1-1; 8 middle bases align to TRBD1. The origin of this receptor is a human donor in good health. The CDR3 corresponds to CASKGQGKNTEAFF. The nucleotide sequence is TGTGCCAGTAAAGGACAGGGAAAGAACACTGAAGCTTTCTTT.